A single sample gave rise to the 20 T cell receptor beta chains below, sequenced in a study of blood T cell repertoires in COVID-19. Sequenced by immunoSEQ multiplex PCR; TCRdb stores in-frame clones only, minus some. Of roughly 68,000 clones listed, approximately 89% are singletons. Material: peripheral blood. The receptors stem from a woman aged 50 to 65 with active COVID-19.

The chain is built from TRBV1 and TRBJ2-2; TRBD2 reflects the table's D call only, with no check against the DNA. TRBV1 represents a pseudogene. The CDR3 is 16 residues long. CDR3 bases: TGCACCAGCAGCCAACCTAGCGGTACGAACACCGGGGAGCTGTTTTTT. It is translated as CTSSQPSGTNTGELFF.

The CDR3 bases are TGTGCCAGCAGCTACCACGGCAGGGCGGCTAATGAAAAACTGTTTTTT. Translating gives CASSYHGRAANEKLFF. V gene TRBV21-1 combines with J gene TRBJ1-4; no check of the table's D call, TRBD1, against the DNA was made. TRBV21-1 is tagged as a pseudogene. The CDR3 is 16 residues long.

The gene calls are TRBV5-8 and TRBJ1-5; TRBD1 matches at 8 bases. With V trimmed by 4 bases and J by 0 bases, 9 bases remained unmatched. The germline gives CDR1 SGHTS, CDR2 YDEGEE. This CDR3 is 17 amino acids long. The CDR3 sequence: CASSRGTGSDSNQPQHF. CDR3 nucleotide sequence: TGTGCCAGCAGCCGGGGGACAGGATCGGATAGCAATCAGCCCCAGCATTTT.

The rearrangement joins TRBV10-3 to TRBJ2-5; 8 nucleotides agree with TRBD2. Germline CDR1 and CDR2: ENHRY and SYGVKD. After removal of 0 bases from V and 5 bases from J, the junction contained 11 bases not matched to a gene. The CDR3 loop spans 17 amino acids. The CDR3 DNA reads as TGTGCCATCAGTGAGTCGATCATCGGGACTAGGTCCGAGACCCAGTACTTC. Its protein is CAISESIIGTRSETQYF.

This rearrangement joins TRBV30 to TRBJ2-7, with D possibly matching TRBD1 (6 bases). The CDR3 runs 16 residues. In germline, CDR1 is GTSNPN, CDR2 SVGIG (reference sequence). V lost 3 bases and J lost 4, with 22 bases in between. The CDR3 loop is CAWRARTAEKGYEQYF. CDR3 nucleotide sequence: TGTGCCTGGAGAGCCCGGACAGCCGAGAAGGGGTACGAGCAGTACTTC.

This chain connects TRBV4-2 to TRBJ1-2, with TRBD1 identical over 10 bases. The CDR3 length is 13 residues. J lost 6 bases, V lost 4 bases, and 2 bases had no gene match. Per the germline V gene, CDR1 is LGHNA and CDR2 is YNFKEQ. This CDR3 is CASSRQGANGYTF. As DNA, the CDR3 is TGTGCCAGCAGCCGACAGGGGGCTAATGGCTACACCTTC.

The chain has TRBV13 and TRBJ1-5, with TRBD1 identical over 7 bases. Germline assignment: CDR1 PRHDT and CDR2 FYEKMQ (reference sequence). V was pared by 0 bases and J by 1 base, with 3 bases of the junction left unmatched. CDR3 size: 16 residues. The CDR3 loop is CASSLGGRGSNQPQHF. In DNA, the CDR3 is TGTGCCAGCAGCTTAGGAGGCAGGGGGAGCAATCAGCCCCAGCATTTT.

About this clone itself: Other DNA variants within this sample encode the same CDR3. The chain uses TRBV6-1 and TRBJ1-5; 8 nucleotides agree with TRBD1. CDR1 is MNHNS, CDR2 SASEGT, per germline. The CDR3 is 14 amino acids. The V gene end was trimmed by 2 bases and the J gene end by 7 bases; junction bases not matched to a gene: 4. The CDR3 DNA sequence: TGTGCCAGCAGTGAATCAGGGGGCGGGCAGCCCCAGCATTTT. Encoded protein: CASSESGGGQPQHF.

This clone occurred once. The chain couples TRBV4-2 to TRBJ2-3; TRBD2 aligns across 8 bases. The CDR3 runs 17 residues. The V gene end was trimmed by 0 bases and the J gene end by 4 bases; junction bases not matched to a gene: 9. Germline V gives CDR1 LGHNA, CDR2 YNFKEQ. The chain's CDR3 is CASSQDGAGGGSDTQYF. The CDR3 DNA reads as TGTGCCAGCAGCCAAGACGGGGCGGGAGGCGGTTCAGATACGCAGTATTTT.

CDR3 residues: CSVESLGRVGGYTF. For the CDR3, the DNA is TGCAGCGTTGAATCTCTGGGCAGGGTTGGTGGCTACACCTTC. The chain combines TRBV29-1 with TRBJ1-2, with TRBD1 as a possible D gene (5 bases). Germline CDR1 reads SQVTM; CDR2 reads ANQGSEA. The V end was cut by 2 bases, the J end by 7 bases, with 17 bases between. The CDR3 covers 14 residues.

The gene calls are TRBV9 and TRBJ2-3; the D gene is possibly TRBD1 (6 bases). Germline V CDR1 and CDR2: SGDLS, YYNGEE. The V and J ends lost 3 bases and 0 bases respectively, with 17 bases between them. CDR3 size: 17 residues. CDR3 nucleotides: TGTGCCAGCAGCGATCCACCCCTCGACAGGAGCACAGATACGCAGTATTTT. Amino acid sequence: CASSDPPLDRSTDTQYF.

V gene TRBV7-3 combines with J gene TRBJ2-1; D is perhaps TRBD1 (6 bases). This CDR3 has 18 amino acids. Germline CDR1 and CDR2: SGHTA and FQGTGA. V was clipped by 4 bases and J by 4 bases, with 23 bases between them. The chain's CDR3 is CASSSSALGAPSYNEQFF. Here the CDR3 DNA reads TGTGCCAGCAGCTCGTCCGCCTTGGGGGCACCCTCTTACAATGAGCAGTTCTTC.

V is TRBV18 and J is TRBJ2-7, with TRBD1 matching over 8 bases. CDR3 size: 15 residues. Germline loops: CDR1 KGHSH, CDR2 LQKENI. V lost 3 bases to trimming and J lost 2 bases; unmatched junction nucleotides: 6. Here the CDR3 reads CASSPGTGGPYEQYF. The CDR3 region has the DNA TGTGCCAGCTCACCGGGGACAGGAGGCCCCTACGAGCAGTACTTC.

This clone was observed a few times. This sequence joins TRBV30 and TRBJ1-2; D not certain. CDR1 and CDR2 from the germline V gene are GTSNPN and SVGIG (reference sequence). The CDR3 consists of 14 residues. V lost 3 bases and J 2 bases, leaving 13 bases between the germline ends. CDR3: CAWRLGSGNYGYTF. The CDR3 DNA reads TGTGCCTGGAGACTGGGGAGTGGGAACTATGGCTACACCTTC.

Here the CDR3 DNA reads TGTGCCAGCAGCTTGACAGGGACAACCGGGGAGCTGTTTTTT. Its translation: CASSLTGTTGELFF. This chain connects TRBV5-6 to TRBJ2-2; tentative D call: TRBD1 (6 bases). Germline loops: CDR1 SGHDT, CDR2 YYEEEE. The CDR3 has 14 residues. V dropped 1 base and J dropped 5 bases, with 9 bases sitting between them. The whole variable domain, filled in from reference TRBV5-6 and TRBJ2-2, reads DAGVTQSPTHLIKTRGQQVTLRCSPKSGHDTVSWYQQALGQGPQFIFQYYEEEERQRGNFPDRFSGHQFPNYSSELNVNALLLGDSALYLCASSLTGTTGELFFGEGSRLTVL.

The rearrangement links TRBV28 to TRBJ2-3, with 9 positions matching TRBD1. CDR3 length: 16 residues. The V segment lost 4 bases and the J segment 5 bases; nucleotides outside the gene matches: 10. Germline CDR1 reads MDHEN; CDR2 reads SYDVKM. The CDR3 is CASSSWTGVLGDTQYF. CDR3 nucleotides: TGTGCCAGCAGTTCCTGGACAGGGGTATTGGGAGATACGCAGTATTTT.

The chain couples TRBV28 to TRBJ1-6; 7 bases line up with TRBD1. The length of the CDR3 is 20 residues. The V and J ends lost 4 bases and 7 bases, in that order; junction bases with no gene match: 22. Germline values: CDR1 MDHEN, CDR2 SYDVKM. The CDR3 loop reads CASSSRGYTKYLEANSPLHF. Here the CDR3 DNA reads TGTGCCAGCAGTTCCAGGGGGTACACTAAGTACCTCGAAGCCAATTCACCCCTCCACTTT. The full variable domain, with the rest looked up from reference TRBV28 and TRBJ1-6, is DVKVTQSSRYLVKRTGEKVFLECVQDMDHENMFWYRQDPGLGLRLIYFSYDVKMKEKGDIPEGYSVSREKKERFSLILESASTNQTSMYLCASSSRGYTKYLEANSPLHFGNGTRLTVT.

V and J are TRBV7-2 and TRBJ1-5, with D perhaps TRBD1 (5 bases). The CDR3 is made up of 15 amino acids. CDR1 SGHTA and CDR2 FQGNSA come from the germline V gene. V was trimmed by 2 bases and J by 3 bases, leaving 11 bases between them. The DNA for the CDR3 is TGTGCCAGCAGCTTACGGCGCAGGGCCAATCAGCCCCAGCATTTT. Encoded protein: CASSLRRRANQPQHF.

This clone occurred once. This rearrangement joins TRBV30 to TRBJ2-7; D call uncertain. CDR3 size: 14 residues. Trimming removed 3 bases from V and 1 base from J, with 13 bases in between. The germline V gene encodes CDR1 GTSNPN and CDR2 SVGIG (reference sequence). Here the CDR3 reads CAWSETWPSYEQYF. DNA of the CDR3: TGTGCCTGGAGCGAGACATGGCCATCCTACGAGCAGTACTTC.

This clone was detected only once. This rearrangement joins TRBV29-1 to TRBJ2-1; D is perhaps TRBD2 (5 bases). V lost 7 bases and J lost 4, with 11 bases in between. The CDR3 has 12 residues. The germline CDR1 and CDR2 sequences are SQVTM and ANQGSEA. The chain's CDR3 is CSAGSPYNEQFF. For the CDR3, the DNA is TGCAGCGCGGGAAGCCCATACAATGAGCAGTTCTTC.